This T cell receptor beta chain comes out of a study of shared clonotypes between healthy human individuals. Background on the study: Per donor, three plates held CD4 naive cells, three held CD4 memory, two held CD8 naive and one held CD8 memory.

The repertoire was sequenced with immunoSEQ multiplex PCR; TCRdb's copy has only in-frame clones and lacks some. The data contain about 2.3 million clones, more than 80% of them singletons. V gave up 5 bases and J gave up 5 bases; unmatched junction bases: 6. CDR3 size: 13 residues. Germline V gives CDR1 WNHNN, CDR2 SYGVQD (reference sequence). The donors, healthy adults who were HIV-negative, had experienced no recent acute infections or vaccinations. Both subsets, CD45RA+ naive and CD45RA-negative memory, were split from the CD4+ cells. The chain couples TRBV10-1 to TRBJ2-7; 7 bases are a match to TRBD1. The specimen was naive CD4+ T cells from PBMCs. Subset defined: CD45RA+ positively selected. This TCR was sampled from a man aged 18-30 years in good health. Some clones in this sample may be carry-over from other donors' samples. The DNA of the CDR3 is TGCGCCAGCAGTCGACAGGGAGTCCACGAGCAGTACTTC. It specifies CASSRQGVHEQYF.